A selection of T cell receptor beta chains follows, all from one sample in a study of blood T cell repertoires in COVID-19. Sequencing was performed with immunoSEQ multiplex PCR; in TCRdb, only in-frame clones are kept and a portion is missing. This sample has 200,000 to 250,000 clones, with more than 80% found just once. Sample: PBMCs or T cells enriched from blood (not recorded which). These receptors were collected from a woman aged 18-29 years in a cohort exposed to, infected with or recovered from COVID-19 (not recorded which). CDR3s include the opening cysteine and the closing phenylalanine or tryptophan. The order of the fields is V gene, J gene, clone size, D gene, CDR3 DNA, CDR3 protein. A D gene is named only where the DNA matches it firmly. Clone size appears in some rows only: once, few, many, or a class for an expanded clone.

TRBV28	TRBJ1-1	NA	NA	TGTGCCAGCAGGTTATTAGCGGACACTGAAGCTTTCTTT	CASRLLADTEAFF
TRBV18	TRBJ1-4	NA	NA	TGTGCCAGCTCACCCCTGGGGGACACAACTAATGAAAAACTGTTTTTT	CASSPLGDTTNEKLFF
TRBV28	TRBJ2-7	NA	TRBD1	TGTGCCAGCAGGTTGATTAGACAGGGCGGCCCTTACGAGCAGTACTTC	CASRLIRQGGPYEQYF
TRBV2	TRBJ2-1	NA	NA	TGTGCCAGCAGTCGATCGGTCGCGAGGAAGACCTACAATGAGCAGTTCTTC	CASSRSVARKTYNEQFF
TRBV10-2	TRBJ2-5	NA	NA	TGCGCCAGCAGTGCCGGCCAAGAGACCCAGTACTTC	CASSAGQETQYF
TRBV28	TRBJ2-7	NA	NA	TGTGCCAGCAGTTTAGTCCCTTCAGGGTCGGGCGAGCAGTACTTC	CASSLVPSGSGEQYF
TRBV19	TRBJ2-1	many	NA	TGTGCCAGTAGTTTCAGAGGTGGGGCCTACTCCTACAATGAGCAGTTCTTC	CASSFRGGAYSYNEQFF
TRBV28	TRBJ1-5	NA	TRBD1	TGTGCCAGCAGGCCGACAGGGGGGGGTCAGCCCCAGCATTTT	CASRPTGGGQPQHF
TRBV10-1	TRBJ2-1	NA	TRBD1	TGCGCCAGCAGTGGTTCGGACAGGGGAGGCTACAATGAGCAGTTCTTC	CASSGSDRGGYNEQFF
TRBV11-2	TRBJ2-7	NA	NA	TGTGCCAGCAGCTTAGCATCAGGGCTCGAGCAGTACTTC	CASSLASGLEQYF
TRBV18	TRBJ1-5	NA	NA	TGTGCCAGCTCAGCGACACCCTATAGCAATCAGCCCCAGCATTTT	CASSATPYSNQPQHF
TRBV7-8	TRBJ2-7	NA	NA	TGTGCCAGCAGCTTAGTACGGGTAGGGGGCTACGAGCAGTACTTC	CASSLVRVGGYEQYF
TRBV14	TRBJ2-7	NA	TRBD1	TGTGCCAGCAGCCACCCGGACAGGTTACCCTTCGAGCAGTACTTC	CASSHPDRLPFEQYF
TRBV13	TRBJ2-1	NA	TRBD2	TGTGCCAGCGGCGAACGGGGACTAGCGGTGGGGAAGGGCTCCTACAATGAGCAGTTCTTC	CASGERGLAVGKGSYNEQFF
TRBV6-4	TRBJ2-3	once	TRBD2	TGTGCCAGCAGTGACGTAGCGGGAGAACGAGATACGCAGTATTTT	CASSDVAGERDTQYF
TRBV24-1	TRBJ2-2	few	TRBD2	TGTGCCACCAGCGAAGCGGGGGCGAACACCGGGGAGCTGTTTTTT	CATSEAGANTGELFF
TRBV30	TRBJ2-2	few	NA	TGTGCCTGGGACCCACGCGGGGTGGGTGACGCCGGGGAGCTGTTTTTT	CAWDPRGVGDAGELFF
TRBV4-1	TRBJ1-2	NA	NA	TGCGCCAGCAGCCAAACAGGGACCCCTAACTATGGCTACACCTTC	CASSQTGTPNYGYTF
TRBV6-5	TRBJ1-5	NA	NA	TGTGCCAGCGGTCAGGGCCGGGATCAGCCCCAGCATTTT	CASGQGRDQPQHF
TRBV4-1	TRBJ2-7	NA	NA	TGCGCCAGCAGCCTTCACACTACAACCTACGAGCAGTACTTC	CASSLHTTTYEQYF
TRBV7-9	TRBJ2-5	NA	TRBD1	TGTGCCGGAGCGCCGACAGGGGCCCAAGAGACCCAGTACTTC	CAGAPTGAQETQYF
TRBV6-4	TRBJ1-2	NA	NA	TGTGCCACCTGGGCTTCGGCTCCTAACTATGGCTACACCTTC	CATWASAPNYGYTF